This T cell receptor beta chain was identified in a study of shared clonotypes between healthy human individuals. Naive CD8 cells comprised CD45RO-negative, CCR7-positively selected cells, excluding terminally differentiated effector memory CD45RA+ cells. Trimming removed 5 bases at V and 0 bases at J, with 20 bases between. Germline V lookup: CDR1 SEHNR, CDR2 FQNEAQ (reference sequence). There are 19 residues in the CDR3. General observations from the study: Richness estimates generally favored naive over memory subsets.

Method: immunoSEQ multiplex PCR; TCRdb's copy keeps in-frame clones and lacks some. The sample lists more than 550,000 clones, about 90% occurring once. To note about this clone: Its antigen is unknown.

The chain is built from TRBV7-9 and TRBJ2-6, with D perhaps given as TRBD1 or TRBD2 (5 bases each). Sequenced: naive CD8+ T cells sorted from blood. The TCR comes from a man aged 25-45 years in good health. CDR3: CASSTTRDVSFSGANVLTF. The CDR3 nucleotides are TGTGCCAGCAGCACCACCCGGGACGTTAGCTTCTCTGGGGCCAACGTCCTGACTTTC.